This record looks at one TCR beta chain sequence and its context. Germline V CDR1 and CDR2: MNHEY, SMNVEV (reference sequence). With 6 bases clipped from V and 4 bases from J, the junction kept 6 bases outside the gene matches. The CDR3 is 15 amino acids. TCRdb called the 5' RACE reads again in MiXCR, with one record for every CDR3 protein. The sample shows about 290,000 distinct CDR3 sequences, about 16% of them seen only once. The data originate from a study of T-cell memory formation after mild COVID-19. This TCR was recovered from a man younger than 30 who had mild COVID-19 (a few samples of this study predate the infection). Cell type and time point are not known. The chain links TRBV27 to TRBJ1-5, with 10 nucleotides matching TRBD1. Material for sequencing was PBMCs or a T cell subset sorted from them (not recorded which). CDR3 sequence reads: CASRGTGVRNQPQHF. CDR3 sequence (DNA): TGTGCCAGCAGAGGGACAGGGGTCCGGAATCAGCCCCAGCATTTT.